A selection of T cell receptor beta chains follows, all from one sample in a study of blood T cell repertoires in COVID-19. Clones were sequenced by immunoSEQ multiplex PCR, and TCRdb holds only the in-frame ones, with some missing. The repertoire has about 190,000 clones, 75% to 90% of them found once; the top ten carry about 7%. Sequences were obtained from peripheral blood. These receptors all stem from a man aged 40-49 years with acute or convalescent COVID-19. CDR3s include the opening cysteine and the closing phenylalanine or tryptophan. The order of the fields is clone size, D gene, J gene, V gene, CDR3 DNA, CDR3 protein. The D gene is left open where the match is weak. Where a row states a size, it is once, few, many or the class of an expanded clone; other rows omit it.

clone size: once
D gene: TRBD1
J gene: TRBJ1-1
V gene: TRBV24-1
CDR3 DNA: TGTGCCACCAGTGATTTAGGGACAGGGGAAGCTTTCTTT
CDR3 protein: CATSDLGTGEAFF

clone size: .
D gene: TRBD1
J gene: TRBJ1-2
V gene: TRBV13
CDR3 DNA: TGTGCCAGCAGCCCTGGACAGGGTGCGCTTGGCTACACCTTC
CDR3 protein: CASSPGQGALGYTF

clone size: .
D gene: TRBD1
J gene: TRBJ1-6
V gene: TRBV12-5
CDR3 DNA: TGTGCTAGTGGTTTGCGAGGGGGCGTCTATAATTCACCCCTCCACTTT
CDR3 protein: CASGLRGGVYNSPLHF

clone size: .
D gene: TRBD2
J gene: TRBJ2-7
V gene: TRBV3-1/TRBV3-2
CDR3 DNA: TGTGCCAGCAGCCAAGGAGGCGGGGGGGCTTCTCTCGAGCAGTACTTC
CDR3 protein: CASSQGGGGASLEQYF

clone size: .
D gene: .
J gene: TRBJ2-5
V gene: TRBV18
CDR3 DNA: TGTGCCAGCTCACCAGGGGGGGGCGTCGTAGAGACCCAGTACTTC
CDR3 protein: CASSPGGGVVETQYF

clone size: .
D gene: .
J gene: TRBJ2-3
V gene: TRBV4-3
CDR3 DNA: TGCGCCAGCAGCCTTTCCCCTATGGGGGGATCCAGCACAGATACGCAGTATTTT
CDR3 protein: CASSLSPMGGSSTDTQYF

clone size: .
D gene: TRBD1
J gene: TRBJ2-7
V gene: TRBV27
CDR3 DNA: TGTGCCAGCAGTTTGGGACAGGGCGACGAGCAGTACTTC
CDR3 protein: CASSLGQGDEQYF

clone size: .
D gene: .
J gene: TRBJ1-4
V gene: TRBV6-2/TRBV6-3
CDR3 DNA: TGTGCCAGCAGTCCCCTTTCAGCAACTAATGAAAAACTGTTTTTT
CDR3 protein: CASSPLSATNEKLFF

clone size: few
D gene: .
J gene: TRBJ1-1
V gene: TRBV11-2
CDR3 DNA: TGTGCCAGCCACCAGGGTGTGAACACTGAAGCTTTCTTT
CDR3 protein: CASHQGVNTEAFF

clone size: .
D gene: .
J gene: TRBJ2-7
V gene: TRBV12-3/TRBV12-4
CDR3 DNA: TGTGCCAGCAGTTTTGAGCTGTCCTACGAGCAGTACTTC
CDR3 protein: CASSFELSYEQYF

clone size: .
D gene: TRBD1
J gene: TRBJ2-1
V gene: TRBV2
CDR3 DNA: TGTGCCAGCAGGGCGGGACAGGGGGCGATTCTGGTCTTC
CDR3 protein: CASRAGQGAILVF

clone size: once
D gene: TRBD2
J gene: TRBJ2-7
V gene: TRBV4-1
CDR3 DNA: TGCGCCAGCAGTACTAGCGGTTCCGACGAGCAGTACTTC
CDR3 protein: CASSTSGSDEQYF

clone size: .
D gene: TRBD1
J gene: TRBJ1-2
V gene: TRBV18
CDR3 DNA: TGTGCCAGCTCACATGCTCCCGGGACAGGGAACTATGGCTACACCTTC
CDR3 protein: CASSHAPGTGNYGYTF

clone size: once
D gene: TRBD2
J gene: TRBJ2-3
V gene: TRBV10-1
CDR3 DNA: TGCGCCAGCAGTGAGCTGGCTAGCGGAGTCACAGATACGCAGTATTTT
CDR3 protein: CASSELASGVTDTQYF

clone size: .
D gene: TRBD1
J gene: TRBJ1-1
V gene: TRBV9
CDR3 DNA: TGTGCCAGCAGCGCCCCCCAGGGGGTAAGCACTGAAGCTTTCTTT
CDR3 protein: CASSAPQGVSTEAFF

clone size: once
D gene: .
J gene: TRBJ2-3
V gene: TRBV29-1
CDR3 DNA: TGCAGCGTTGAGGACATCCGCACAGATACGCAGTATTTT
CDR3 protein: CSVEDIRTDTQYF

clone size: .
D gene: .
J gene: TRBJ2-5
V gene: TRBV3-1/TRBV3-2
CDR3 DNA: TGTGCCAGCAGCCACAGAGACGACGGACAGCCTCAAGAGACCCAGTACTTC
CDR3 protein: CASSHRDDGQPQETQYF

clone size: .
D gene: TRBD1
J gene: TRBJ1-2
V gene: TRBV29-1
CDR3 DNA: TGCAGCGTTGCCCGGGACAGGGGGAACTATGGCTACACCTTC
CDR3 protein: CSVARDRGNYGYTF

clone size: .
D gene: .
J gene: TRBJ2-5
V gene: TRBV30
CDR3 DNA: TGTGCCCTGTGGTTTGGCAGGGGCCAAGAGACCCAGTACTTC
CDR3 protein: CALWFGRGQETQYF

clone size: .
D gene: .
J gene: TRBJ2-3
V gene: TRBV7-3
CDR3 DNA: TGTGCCAGCAGCTCCTCGTGGGACAAGCCGCCGTATTTT
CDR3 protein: CASSSSWDKPPYF

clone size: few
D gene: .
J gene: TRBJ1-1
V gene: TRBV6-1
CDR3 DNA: TGTGCCAGCAGTGAACAGTTGAACACTGAAGCTTTCTTT
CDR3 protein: CASSEQLNTEAFF

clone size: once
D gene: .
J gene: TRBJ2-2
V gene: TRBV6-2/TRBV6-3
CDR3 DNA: TGTGCCAGCAGTTTCGTGGGGGCGGAGACCGGGGAGCTGTTTTTT
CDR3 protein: CASSFVGAETGELFF

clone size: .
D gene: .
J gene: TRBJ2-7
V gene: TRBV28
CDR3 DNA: TGTGCCAGCAGTTTGTCAGGGGCAGGGGAAGACGAGCAGTACTTC
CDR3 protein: CASSLSGAGEDEQYF

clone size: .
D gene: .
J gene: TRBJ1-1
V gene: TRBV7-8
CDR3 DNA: TGTGCCAGCAGCTTACCCGGGGGTTACGACACTGAAGCTTTCTTT
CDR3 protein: CASSLPGGYDTEAFF

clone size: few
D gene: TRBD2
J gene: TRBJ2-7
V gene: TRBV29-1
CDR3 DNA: TGCAGCGTTGATGTCCGAGGGGAGGGTGCCTACGAGCAGTACTTC
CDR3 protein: CSVDVRGEGAYEQYF

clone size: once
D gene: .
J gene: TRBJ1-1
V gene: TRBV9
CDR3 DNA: TGTGCCAGCAGCCCACCCTACGCAAACACTGAAGCTTTCTTT
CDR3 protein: CASSPPYANTEAFF

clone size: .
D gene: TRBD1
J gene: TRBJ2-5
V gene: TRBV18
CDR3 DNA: TGTGCCAGCTCACGGGACAGGGGCCAAGAGACCCAGTACTTC
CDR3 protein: CASSRDRGQETQYF

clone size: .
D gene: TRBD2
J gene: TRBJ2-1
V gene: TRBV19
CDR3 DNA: TGTGCCAGTAGTACCGGGACTAGCGGGCCAAGCTCCTACAATGAGCAGTTCTTC
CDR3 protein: CASSTGTSGPSSYNEQFF

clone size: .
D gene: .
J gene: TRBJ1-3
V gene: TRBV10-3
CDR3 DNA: TGTGCCATCGGGGGGGGCAGGGTACAGACTGGAAACACCATATATTTT
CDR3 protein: CAIGGGRVQTGNTIYF

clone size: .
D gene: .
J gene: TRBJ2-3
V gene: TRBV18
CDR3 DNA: TGTGCCAGCTCACCGAGTGCTGCCCCAGATACGCAGTATTTT
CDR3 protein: CASSPSAAPDTQYF

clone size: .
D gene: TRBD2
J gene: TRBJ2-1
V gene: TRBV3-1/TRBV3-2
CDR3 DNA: TGTGCCAGCAGCCCTAGAGGGCGGGGGGGCTTCTACAATGAGCAGTTCTTC
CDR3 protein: CASSPRGRGGFYNEQFF

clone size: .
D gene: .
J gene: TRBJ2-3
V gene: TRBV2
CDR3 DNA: TGTGCCAGCAGATCCGGGACACAGACATCGAGCACAGATACGCAGTATTTT
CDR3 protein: CASRSGTQTSSTDTQYF

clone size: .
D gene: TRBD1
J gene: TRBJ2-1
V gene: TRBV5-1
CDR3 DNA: TGCGCCAGCAGCTATCTGCCGCCCCTGACAGGGAACAACTACAATGAGCAGTTCTTC
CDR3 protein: CASSYLPPLTGNNYNEQFF

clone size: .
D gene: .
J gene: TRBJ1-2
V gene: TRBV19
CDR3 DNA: TGTGCCAGTACACGGGGGAATGCGGGATCGGAAGGCTACACCTTC
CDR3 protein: CASTRGNAGSEGYTF

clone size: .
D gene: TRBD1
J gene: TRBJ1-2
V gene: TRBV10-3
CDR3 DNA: TGTGCCATCAGAGGGACAGCCCATAACTATGGCTACACCTTC
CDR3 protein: CAIRGTAHNYGYTF

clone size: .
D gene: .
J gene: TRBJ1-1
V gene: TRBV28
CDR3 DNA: TGTGCCAGCAGTCCCCCAGGGGCCTTGAACACTGAAGCTTTCTTT
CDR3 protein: CASSPPGALNTEAFF

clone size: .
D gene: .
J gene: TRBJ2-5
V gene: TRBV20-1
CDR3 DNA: TGCAGTGCTCGCACAAAGGAGACCCAGTACTTC
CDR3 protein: CSARTKETQYF

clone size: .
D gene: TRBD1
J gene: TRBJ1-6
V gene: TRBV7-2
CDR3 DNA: TGTGCCAGCAGCCGGGGGGGGACAGGGAATTCACCCCTCCACTTT
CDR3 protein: CASSRGGTGNSPLHF

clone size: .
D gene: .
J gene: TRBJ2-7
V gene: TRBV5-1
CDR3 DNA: TGCGCCAGCAGCTTTTTTACAGATTTGGGCGAGCAGTACTTC
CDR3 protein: CASSFFTDLGEQYF

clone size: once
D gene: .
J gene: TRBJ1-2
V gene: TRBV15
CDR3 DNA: TGTGCCACCAGCAGTGGGGTAAGGGGGTTGGAGGCTAACTATGGCTACACCTTC
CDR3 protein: CATSSGVRGLEANYGYTF

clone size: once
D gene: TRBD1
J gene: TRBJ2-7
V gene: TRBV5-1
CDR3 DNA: TGCGCCAGCAGCTCGACAGGGGGCTCCTACGAGCAGTACTTC
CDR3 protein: CASSSTGGSYEQYF

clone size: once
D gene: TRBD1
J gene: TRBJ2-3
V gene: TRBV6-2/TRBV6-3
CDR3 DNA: TGTGCCAGCAGTCCGGGACAGGGGAGCACAGATACGCAGTATTTT
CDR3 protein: CASSPGQGSTDTQYF

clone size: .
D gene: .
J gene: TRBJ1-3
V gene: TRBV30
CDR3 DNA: TGTGCCTGGAGTGTGAGGGGCGGGGTAAACACCATATATTTT
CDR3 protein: CAWSVRGGVNTIYF

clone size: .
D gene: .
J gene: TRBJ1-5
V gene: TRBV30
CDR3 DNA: TGTGCCTGGAGTGTAGGCAGGGGCACCCAGCCCCAGCATTTT
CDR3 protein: CAWSVGRGTQPQHF

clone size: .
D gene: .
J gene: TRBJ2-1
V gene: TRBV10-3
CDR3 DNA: TGTGCCATCAGTGAAGAGGGTTATGAGCAGTTCTTC
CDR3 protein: CAISEEGYEQFF

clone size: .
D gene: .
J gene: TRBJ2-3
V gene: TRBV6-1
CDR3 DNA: TGTGCCAGCAGTGAAGTAGGGACACAAGTAGATACGCAGTATTTT
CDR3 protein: CASSEVGTQVDTQYF

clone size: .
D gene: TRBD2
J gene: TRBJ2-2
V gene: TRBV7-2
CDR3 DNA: TGTGCCAGCAGCTCGACACTAGCGGGGGCGCTCTCGGGGGAGCTGTTTTTT
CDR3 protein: CASSSTLAGALSGELFF

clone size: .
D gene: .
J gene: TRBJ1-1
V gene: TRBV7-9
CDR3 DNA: TGTGCCAGCAGCTCACTACAGGGAACTGAAGCTTTCTTT
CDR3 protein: CASSSLQGTEAFF

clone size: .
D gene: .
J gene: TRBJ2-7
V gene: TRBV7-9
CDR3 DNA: TGTGCCAGCAGCTCCTCCGTGGTGAGCTACGAGCAGTACTTC
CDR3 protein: CASSSSVVSYEQYF